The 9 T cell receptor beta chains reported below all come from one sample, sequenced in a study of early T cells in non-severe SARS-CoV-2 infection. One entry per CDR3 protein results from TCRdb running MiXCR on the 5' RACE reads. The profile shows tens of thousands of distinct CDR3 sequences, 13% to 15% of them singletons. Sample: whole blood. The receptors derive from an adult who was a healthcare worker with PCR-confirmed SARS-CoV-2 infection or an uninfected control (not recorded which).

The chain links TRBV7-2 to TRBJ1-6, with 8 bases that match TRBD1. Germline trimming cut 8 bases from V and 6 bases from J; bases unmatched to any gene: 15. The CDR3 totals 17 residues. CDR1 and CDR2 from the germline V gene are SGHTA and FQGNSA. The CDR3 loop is CASSPQAQGASNSPLHF. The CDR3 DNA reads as TGTGCCAGCTCTCCCCAGGCCCAGGGGGCGTCTAATTCACCCCTCCACTTT.

The CDR3 sequence: CSVEEGMGNIQYF. The CDR3 DNA reads TGCAGCGTTGAGGAAGGGATGGGAAACATTCAGTACTTC. The chain links TRBV29-1 to TRBJ2-4; D gene ambiguous. V dropped 3 bases and J dropped 6 bases, with 12 bases sitting between them. The CDR3 extends over 13 amino acids. CDR1 is SQVTM and CDR2 is ANQGSEA in the germline V gene.

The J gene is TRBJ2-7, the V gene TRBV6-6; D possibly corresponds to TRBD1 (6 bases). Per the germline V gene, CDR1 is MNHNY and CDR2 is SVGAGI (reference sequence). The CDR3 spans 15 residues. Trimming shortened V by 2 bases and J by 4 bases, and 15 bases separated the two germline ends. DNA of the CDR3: TGTGCCAGCAGTTACCCCAACAGGGCTAATTACGAGCAGTACTTC. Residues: CASSYPNRANYEQYF.

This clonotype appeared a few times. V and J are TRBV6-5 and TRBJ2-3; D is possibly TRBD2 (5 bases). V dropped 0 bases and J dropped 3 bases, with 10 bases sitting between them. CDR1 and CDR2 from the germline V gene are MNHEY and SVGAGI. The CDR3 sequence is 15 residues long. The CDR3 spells CASSYSRGSTDTQYF. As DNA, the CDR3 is TGTGCCAGCAGTTACTCGAGAGGGAGTACAGATACGCAGTATTTT.

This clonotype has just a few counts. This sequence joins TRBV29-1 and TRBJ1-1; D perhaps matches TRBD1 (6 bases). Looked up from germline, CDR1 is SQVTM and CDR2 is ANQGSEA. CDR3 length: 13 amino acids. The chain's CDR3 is CRAGRGTNTEAFF. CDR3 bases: TGCAGGGCGGGGAGGGGGACGAACACTGAAGCTTTCTTT.

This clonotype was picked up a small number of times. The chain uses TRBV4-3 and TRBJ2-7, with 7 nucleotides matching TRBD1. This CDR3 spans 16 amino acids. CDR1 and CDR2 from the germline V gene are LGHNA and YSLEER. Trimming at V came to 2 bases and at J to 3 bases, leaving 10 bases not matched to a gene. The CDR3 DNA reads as TGCGCCAGCAGCCAACCTAGGGGGCTGGTAAACTACGAGCAGTACTTC. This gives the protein CASSQPRGLVNYEQYF.

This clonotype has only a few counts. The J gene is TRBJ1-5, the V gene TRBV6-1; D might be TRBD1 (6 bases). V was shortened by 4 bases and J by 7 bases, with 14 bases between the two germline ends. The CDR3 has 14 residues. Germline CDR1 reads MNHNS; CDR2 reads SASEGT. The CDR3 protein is CASSGGHRDQPQHF. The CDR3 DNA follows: TGTGCCAGCAGTGGTGGCCACAGGGACCAGCCCCAGCATTTT.

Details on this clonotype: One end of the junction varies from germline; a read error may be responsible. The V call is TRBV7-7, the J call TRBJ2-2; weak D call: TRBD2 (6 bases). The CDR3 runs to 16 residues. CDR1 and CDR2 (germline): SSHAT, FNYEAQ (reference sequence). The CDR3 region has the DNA TGTGCTAGCAGCTTAGCGGAATGCCGGAACACCGGGGAGCTGTTTTTT. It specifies CASSLAECRNTGELFF. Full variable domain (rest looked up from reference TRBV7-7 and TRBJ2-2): GAGVSQSPRYKVTKRGQDVTLRCDPISSHATLYWYQQALGQGPEFLTYFNYEAQPDKSGLPSDRFSAERPEGSISTLTIQRTEQRDSAMYRCASSLAECRNTGELFFGEGSRLTVL.

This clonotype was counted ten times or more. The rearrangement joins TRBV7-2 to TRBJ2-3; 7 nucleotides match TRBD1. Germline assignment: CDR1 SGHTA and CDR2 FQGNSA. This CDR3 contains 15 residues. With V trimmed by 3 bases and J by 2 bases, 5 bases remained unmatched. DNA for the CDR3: TGTGCCAGCAGCTTGACGGGACAGAACACAGATACGCAGTATTTT. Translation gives CASSLTGQNTDTQYF.